This is a list of T cell receptor beta chains from one sample in a study of Ad26.COV2.S vaccination and SARS-CoV-2 variants. Only in-frame clones appear in the TCRdb table, and some are missing; sequencing was by immunoSEQ multiplex PCR. The table includes around 380,000 clones, approximately 90% detected once. This material consisted of peripheral blood, taken in a trial of Ad26.COV2.S vaccine versus placebo. These receptors were obtained from a person between 18 and 60 years old who received the Ad26.COV2.S COVID-19 vaccine or a placebo. CDR3s include the opening cysteine and the closing phenylalanine or tryptophan. Only some rows state a clone size, as once, few, many or a class for expanded clones.

V gene	J gene	clone size	CDR3 protein
TRBV3-1/TRBV3-2	TRBJ2-1	-	CASSPSVRGALFF
TRBV11-3	TRBJ2-2	-	CASSLDQIGELFF
TRBV10-1	TRBJ2-1	-	CASSASLSSYNEQFF
TRBV18	TRBJ2-2	-	CASSPRRVENTGELFF
TRBV5-1	TRBJ1-1	-	CASSFSRNTEAFF
TRBV4-2	TRBJ1-1	once	CASSQDPRAPEAFF
TRBV4-3	TRBJ1-1	-	CASSQDRGTEAFF
TRBV9	TRBJ2-1	-	CASSVSPGGEQFF
TRBV27	TRBJ1-1	-	CASSLSRTGPEAFF
TRBV28	TRBJ1-6	-	CASSHDGQVNSPLHF
TRBV5-4	TRBJ2-5	-	CASSDRGRGETQYF
TRBV7-9	TRBJ2-3	many	CASSVEEGEADTQYF
TRBV6-6	TRBJ1-4	-	CASSYSGAPGEKLFF
TRBV7-9	TRBJ2-5	-	CASSFGQVGETQYF
TRBV11-2	TRBJ1-2	-	CASSFPLGDGYTF
TRBV9	TRBJ1-1	-	CASSPIDSFTEAFF
TRBV10-2	TRBJ2-2	-	CASRTGPPGELFF
TRBV7-8	TRBJ1-1	-	CASSLPRRGGLWGEAFF
TRBV29-1	TRBJ2-1	-	CSAEPGGRNEQFF
TRBV6-1	TRBJ2-7	-	CASSEALSAYEQYF
TRBV3-1/TRBV3-2	TRBJ2-1	-	CASSQSWVVNEQFF
TRBV5-4	TRBJ2-2	once	CASSFGGELFF
TRBV7-8	TRBJ2-7	-	CASSKYRGRELYEQYF
TRBV4-2	TRBJ2-7	-	CASSRTDVSSYEQYF
TRBV4-1	TRBJ2-3	-	CASSKREGNTDTQYF